This T cell receptor beta chain came from a study of neurological immune-mediated disorders (dated by TCRdb to the late 2010s). Study-wide context: Using UMI-based sequencing, the study compared peripheral blood TCR-beta repertoires from patients with HTLV-I-associated myelopathy (HAM/TSP), patients with multiple sclerosis, and healthy controls. The cohort was made up of about 68 subjects, consisting of around 14 HAM/TSP patients, approximately 35 multiple sclerosis patients and 20 or so healthy controls. Longitudinal samples, technical triplicates and paired sorted CD4+ and CD8+ T-cell subsets, alongside PBMC samples, were included among the roughly 100 TCR-beta libraries. Beyond this particular receptor, the publication reports: TCR clonal expansion was greatest in HAM/TSP patients and smallest in MS patients, who ranked below even healthy controls. No identical CDR3 amino acid sequences were found to be shared among expanded clones across subjects, suggesting that TCR-beta repertoires were private in all groups.

Germline trimming amounts to 7 bases on V and 6 bases on J, with 6 as the count of junction bases outside the gene matches. The germline V gene provides CDR1 SGHVS and CDR2 FQNEAQ. The CDR3 measures 14 amino acids from cysteine to phenylalanine. Solely the CDR3 DNA is kept, with 42 bases framed from the first base. cDNA was synthesized by template-switch 5'RACE using a primer with a 10-nucleotide random unique molecular identifier that tagged each TCR transcript. Every sequencing run covered 15-18 subjects and yielded more than 160 million TCR-beta sequences. The RNeasy kit was used to extract total RNA. The KAPA Real-time Library Amplification kit was used to amplify TCR-beta VDJ regions with primers targeting the TCR constant region and the 5'RACE anchor. A first PCR added sample indexes and Illumina adaptors, after which a second PCR increased the library yield. The roughly 650 bp TCR product was size-selected on a 2% E-gel SizeSelection system after Ampure bead purification. Before pooling, library quality was checked on a Bioanalyzer, concentration was measured with Qubit, and libraries were quantified with the Kapa Library Quantification kit. An Illumina HiSeq 2500 was used to sequence the libraries paired-end at 2 x 150 bp. To increase sequence diversity, about 25-30% phiX was spiked into each library pool. As for the authors' bioinformatics: Quality-filtered reads were processed with the UMI-based MiGEC pipeline, and over 90% of raw TCR sequences were removed by the MiGEC pipeline during error correction. VDJ genes were aligned to IMGT germline references, and each clonotype was defined by a unique CDR3 amino acid sequence together with V-J genes. Clonal expansion, Shannon diversity and CDR3 relatedness were evaluated with VDJtools (CalcPairwiseDistances, ClusterSamples), while phylogenetic trees were built in CLCbio workbench. Expanded clones were defined as having at least 8 unique UMIs, based on coefficient-of-variation modelling across technical triplicates. TCRdb reworked the public reads: Q25 trimming with fastp, MiXCR clone assembly, productive beta chains retained. Every entry covers one CDR3 protein and lists the most common genes and DNA from its rows. TCRdb's processing, not the authors', yielded these V and J calls. This sample comprises approximately 58,000 distinct CDR3 sequences, roughly 11% of them detected only once. Of the sample, 1.8% falls within the top ten clones.

This clonotype was picked up many times. The antigen it recognizes is unknown. No much larger clonotype is one base removed from it; base qualities were not supplied. The healthy controls were volunteers from blood banks in Maryland, USA. Unsorted PBMC libraries were generated from 2 million PBMCs stored in RNAlater at -80 °C until RNA extraction. Peripheral blood was subjected to Ficoll-Hypaque density gradient centrifugation to isolate PBMCs, which were then cryopreserved in liquid nitrogen. The sequenced sample consisted of PBMCs. This TCR was sampled from a man between 60 and 75 years old in good health. The rearrangement joined TRBV7-8 to TRBJ2-1; 10 central bases correspond to TRBD2. The CDR3 region reads CASTLAGALNEQFF. The nucleotide sequence reads as follows: TGTGCCAGCACTCTAGCGGGGGCCCTCAATGAGCAGTTCTTC. Here the CDR3 is joined to the reference TRBV7-8 and TRBJ2-1 genes, and the full variable domain is: GAGVSQSPRYKVAKRGQDVALRCDPISGHVSLFWYQQALGQGPEFLTYFQNEAQLDKSGLPSDRFFAERPEGSVSTLKIQRTQQEDSAVYLCASTLAGALNEQFFGPGTRLTVL.